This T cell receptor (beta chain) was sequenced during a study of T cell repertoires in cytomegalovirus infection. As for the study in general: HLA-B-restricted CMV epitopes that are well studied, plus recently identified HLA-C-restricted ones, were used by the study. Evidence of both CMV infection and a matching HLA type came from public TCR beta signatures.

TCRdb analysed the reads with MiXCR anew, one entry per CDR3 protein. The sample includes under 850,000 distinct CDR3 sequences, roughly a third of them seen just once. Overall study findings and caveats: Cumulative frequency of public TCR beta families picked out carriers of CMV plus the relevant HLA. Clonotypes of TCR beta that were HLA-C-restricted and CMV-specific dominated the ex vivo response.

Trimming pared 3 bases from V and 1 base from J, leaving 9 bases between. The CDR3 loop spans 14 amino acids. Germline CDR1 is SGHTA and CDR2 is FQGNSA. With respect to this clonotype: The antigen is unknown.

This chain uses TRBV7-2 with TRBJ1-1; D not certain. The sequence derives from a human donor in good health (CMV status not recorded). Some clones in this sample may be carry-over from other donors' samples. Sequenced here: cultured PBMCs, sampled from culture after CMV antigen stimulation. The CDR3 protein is CASSFVAKNTEAFF. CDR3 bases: TGTGCCAGCAGCTTTGTCGCGAAGAACACTGAAGCTTTCTTT. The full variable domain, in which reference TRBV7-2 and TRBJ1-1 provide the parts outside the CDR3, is GAGVSQSPSNKVTEKGKDVELRCDPISGHTALYWYRQSLGQGLEFLIYFQGNSAPDKSGLPSDRFSAERTGGSVSTLTIQRTQQEDSAVYLCASSFVAKNTEAFFGQGTRLTVV.